One sample yielded the 26 T cell receptor beta chains listed below, sequenced in a study of neurological immune-mediated disorders. TCRdb passed the 5' RACE reads through MiXCR, listing each CDR3 protein once. The sample shows more than 45,000 distinct CDR3 sequences, roughly 4.6% of them seen only once. The material sequenced was PBMCs. These receptors all stem from a man in his forties or fifties with multiple sclerosis.

The chain joins TRBV11-2 to TRBJ2-3; D is unclear. Trimming removed 0 bases at V and 6 bases at J, with 7 bases between. Germline CDR1 reads SGHAT; CDR2 reads FQNNGV. This CDR3 region has 13 residues. The CDR3 protein is CASSLEGWDTQYF. The CDR3 region has the DNA TGTGCCAGCAGCTTAGAGGGTTGGGATACGCAGTATTTT.

The J gene is TRBJ2-5, the V gene TRBV20-1, with 7 bases fitting TRBD2. Germline trimming cut 0 bases from V and 1 base from J; bases unmatched to any gene: 8. The CDR3 sequence is 16 residues long. Germline V gives CDR1 DFQATT, CDR2 SNEGSKA (reference sequence). In DNA form, the CDR3 reads TGCAGTGCTAGAGACCCCTCGGGGGGAGTCCAAGAGACCCAGTACTTC. It translates to CSARDPSGGVQETQYF.

There are many counts of this clonotype. The chain combines TRBV6-6 with TRBJ1-6; D is undetermined. This CDR3 has 17 residues. The germline CDR1 and CDR2 sequences are MNHNY and SVGAGI (reference sequence). Trimming left V 2 bases short and J 5 bases short, with 16 bases between. CDR3 DNA sequence: TGTGCCAGCAGTTACGCGGGAGGAGAGGGAAATAATTCACCCCTCCACTTT. As protein: CASSYAGGEGNNSPLHF.

This clonotype was counted at least ten times. V usage is TRBV3-1 and J usage is TRBJ2-7; D possibly corresponds to TRBD1 (6 bases). This CDR3 spans 15 amino acids. CDR1 LGHDT and CDR2 YNNKEL come from the germline V gene (reference sequence). With 5 bases removed from V and 3 bases from J, the gap between germline ends came to 17 bases. The CDR3 loop reads CASSYLGGGYYEQYF. The DNA of the CDR3 is TGTGCCAGCAGCTACCTAGGTGGGGGCTACTACGAGCAGTACTTC.

This clonotype showed up many times. This sequence joins TRBV5-1 and TRBJ2-7, with D perhaps given as TRBD1 or TRBD2 (5 bases each). Per germline, CDR1 SGHRS and CDR2 YFSETQ. V shed 7 bases and J shed 5 bases, with 16 bases lying between them. This CDR3 region has 13 residues. Here the CDR3 DNA reads TGCGCCAGCGGGGGTTTAGCCGGGGACGAGCAGTACTTC. As protein: CASGGLAGDEQYF.

This clonotype was detected ten times or more. This sequence joins TRBV28 and TRBJ1-5; D ambiguous. There are 15 residues in the CDR3. Germline V gene data show CDR1 as MDHEN and CDR2 as SYDVKM. V shed 5 bases and J shed 9 bases, with 20 bases lying between them. The CDR3 here is CASSLYSGSVVPQHF. CDR3 bases: TGTGCCAGCAGTCTCTATTCAGGTTCGGTTGTGCCCCAGCATTTT.

This clonotype was seen ten or more times. The rearrangement links TRBV27 to TRBJ1-3; the D is unclear. With 3 bases removed from V and 0 bases from J, the gap between germline ends came to 6 bases. The CDR3 is made up of 14 amino acids. The germline gives CDR1 MNHEY, CDR2 SMNVEV (reference sequence). Here the CDR3 DNA reads TGTGCCAGCAGTTTCGCCCCCTCTGGAAACACCATATATTTT. Its translation is CASSFAPSGNTIYF.

To note about this clonotype: It may be a read error: a sequence one base away is much more abundant. The J gene is TRBJ1-4, the V gene TRBV5-6; D is uncertain. Trimming stripped 8 bases from V and 3 bases from J, with 11 bases between. There are 13 residues in the CDR3. Germline V lookup: CDR1 SGHDT, CDR2 YYEEEE. The CDR3 region has the DNA TGTGCCAGTAAAGAGAATGCTAATGAAAAACTGTTTTTT. It yields the protein CASKENANEKLFF.

The chain employs TRBV5-1 and TRBJ1-3; possibly TRBD1 for D (5 bases). V lost 4 bases and J 1 base, leaving 21 bases between the germline ends. Germline V gene lookup returns CDR1 SGHRS and CDR2 YFSETQ. The length of the CDR3 is 18 residues. DNA for the CDR3: TGCGCCAGCAGCCGGGGGGACGGCAATCTCAAATCTGGAAACACCATATATTTT. It encodes CASSRGDGNLKSGNTIYF.

This clonotype was detected ten times or more. The chain combines TRBV5-1 with TRBJ1-6, with TRBD1 as a possible D gene (6 bases). The CDR3 length is 14 residues. The V gene lost 0 bases and the J gene lost 5 bases, with 6 bases spanning the gap. CDR1 SGHRS and CDR2 YFSETQ come from the germline V gene. DNA for the CDR3: TGCGCCAGCAGCTTGGGACAGGATAATTCACCCCTCCACTTT. Its translation: CASSLGQDNSPLHF.

This clonotype appeared many times. The gene calls are TRBV7-3 and TRBJ1-5; D possibly corresponds to TRBD1 (5 bases). The CDR3 spans 13 residues. Looked up from germline, CDR1 is SGHTA and CDR2 is FQGTGA. Trimming left V 4 bases short and J 7 bases short, with 11 bases between. CDR3 bases: TGTGCCAGCAGCTCGGGACCGCGGCAGCCCCAGCATTTT. It codes for CASSSGPRQPQHF.

V is TRBV28 and J is TRBJ2-4, with 9 bases that match TRBD1. CDR1 is MDHEN and CDR2 is SYDVKM in the germline V gene. The CDR3 consists of 19 residues. The V and J ends lost 5 bases and 2 bases, in that order; junction bases with no gene match: 16. The CDR3 coding sequence is TGTGCCAGCAGTACCGGGACAGGGCGCATTTACAAGCCCAAAAACATTCAGTACTTC. It encodes CASSTGTGRIYKPKNIQYF.

This clonotype came up many times. The chain combines TRBV28 with TRBJ1-1; 8 bases are shared with TRBD1. This CDR3 has 13 residues. V shed 9 bases and J 10 bases; nucleotides not matched to a gene: 13. The germline V gene encodes CDR1 MDHEN and CDR2 SYDVKM. CDR3 in amino acids: CASKDRDPVGAFF. The CDR3, as DNA: TGTGCCAGTAAGGACAGGGATCCCGTTGGAGCTTTCTTT.

This clonotype was counted ten times or more. The rearrangement uses TRBV7-9 and TRBJ2-5; D is possibly TRBD1 (5 bases). This CDR3 region has 15 residues. V was cut by 5 bases and J by 4 bases, with 17 bases left in between. Per germline, CDR1 SEHNR and CDR2 FQNEAQ (reference sequence). The CDR3 nucleotides read TGTGCCAGCAGCCGACCGGGCAGGGTGGGAGAGACCCAGTACTTC. Its translation is CASSRPGRVGETQYF.

This clonotype was seen more than once but under ten times. Since a much larger clone is just one base distant, this may be a read error. J is TRBJ2-7 and V is TRBV20-1; 7 bases line up with TRBD2. CDR3 length equals 12 residues. Germline V gene lookup returns CDR1 DFQATT and CDR2 SNEGSKA (reference sequence). The CDR3 is CSARLADYEQHF. CDR3 coding DNA: TGCAGTGCTAGACTAGCGGACTACGAGCAGCACTTC.

The chain couples TRBV21-1 to TRBJ1-2; the D segment call TRBD1 is taken from the table without a DNA check. TRBV21-1 is tagged as a pseudogene. The length of the CDR3 is 12 residues. The CDR3 DNA reads as TGTGCCAGCAGCACGGGACAGCGAGGCTACACCTTC. It yields the protein CASSTGQRGYTF.

V gene TRBV11-1 combines with J gene TRBJ2-3; D gene ambiguous. Germline V gene data show CDR1 as SGHAT and CDR2 as FQDESV (reference sequence). Trimming left V 2 bases short and J 9 bases short, with 9 bases between. CDR3 length equals 12 residues. The CDR3 bases are TGTGCCAGCAGCTTATACAAGGGAACGCAGTATTTT. It yields the protein CASSLYKGTQYF.

This clonotype was found many times. J is TRBJ2-1 and V is TRBV12-3 or TRBV12-4; 9 nucleotides align to TRBD2. This CDR3 contains 15 residues. V trimming: 6 bases; J trimming: 8 bases; junction bases outside the gene matches: 11. The CDR3 sequence: CASSYAGGQGDEQFF. The CDR3 DNA sequence: TGTGCCAGCAGCTATGCGGGGGGGCAGGGGGATGAGCAGTTCTTC.

This clonotype showed up just a few times. The J gene is TRBJ2-3, the V gene TRBV5-1, with 8 bases that match TRBD2. Germline CDR1 is SGHRS and CDR2 is YFSETQ. Losses at the gene ends were 0 bases for V and 0 bases for J; bases not matched to a gene: 12. The CDR3 contains 19 residues. CDR3 region: CASSLDSGPLAGSTDTQYF. In DNA, the CDR3 is TGCGCCAGCAGCTTGGATTCGGGCCCCTTAGCGGGGAGCACAGATACGCAGTATTTT.

Relative to its sample, this clonotype is medium-sized (0.01 to 0.1%). This rearrangement joins TRBV7-8 to TRBJ1-4; D perhaps matches TRBD1 (6 bases). The germline V gene has CDR1 SGHVS and CDR2 FQNEAQ. The CDR3 has 15 amino acids. Deletions cut 2 bases from V and 8 bases from J, with 15 bases between. The CDR3: CASSLWAAQGEKLFF. DNA for the CDR3: TGTGCCAGCAGCTTATGGGCTGCCCAGGGGGAAAAACTGTTTTTT. Full variable domain (remainder filled in from reference TRBV7-8 and TRBJ1-4): GAGVSQSPRYKVAKRGQDVALRCDPISGHVSLFWYQQALGQGPEFLTYFQNEAQLDKSGLPSDRFFAERPEGSVSTLKIQRTQQEDSAVYLCASSLWAAQGEKLFFGSGTQLSVL.

This clonotype showed up many times. This chain connects TRBV5-1 to TRBJ1-3; D might be TRBD1 (5 bases). Trimming removed 4 bases at V and 0 bases at J, with 11 bases between. CDR3 size: 15 residues. Germline CDR1 and CDR2: SGHRS and YFSETQ. CDR3 nucleotides: TGCGCCAGCAGCATCGGACACTTCTCTGGAAACACCATATATTTT. It is translated as CASSIGHFSGNTIYF.

This clonotype has a handful of counts. The DNA of the CDR3 is TGTGCCAGCAGCTTTTCCCTCACAGGGGAGGGTGGGGCCAACGTCCTGACTTTC. This encodes CASSFSLTGEGGANVLTF. The chain recombines TRBV7-2 with TRBJ2-6; the D gene could be TRBD1 or TRBD2 (7 bases each). Germline V gene sequence: CDR1 SGHTA, CDR2 FQGNSA. V lost 3 bases and J 3 bases, leaving 18 bases between the germline ends. The CDR3 is 18 residues long.

To note about this clonotype: Relative to the germline gene, one junction end is altered; a read error may explain this. This chain uses TRBV3-1 with TRBJ1-5; D not resolved. The germline gives CDR1 LGHDT, CDR2 YNNKEL (reference sequence). This CDR3 spans 15 amino acids. The CDR3 protein is CASSRSDRLNQPQNF. CDR3 DNA: TGTGCCAGCAGCCGGTCGGACCGACTTAATCAGCCCCAGAATTTT.

This clonotype occurred many times. The chain uses TRBV12-3 or TRBV12-4 and TRBJ1-4, with D unresolved. V lost 1 base to trimming and J lost 1 base, with 7 bases between them. The CDR3 extends over 15 amino acids. CDR3 amino acids: CASSLGPGTNEKLFF. The CDR3 DNA reads TGTGCCAGCAGTTTAGGGCCAGGAACTAATGAAAAACTGTTTTTT.

There are a few counts of this clonotype. This chain links TRBV7-3 with TRBJ2-2; D might be TRBD2 (6 bases). The germline V and J ends were trimmed by 0 bases and 3 bases, with 11 bases remaining between them. This CDR3 region has 16 residues. Germline V gene sequence: CDR1 SGHTA, CDR2 FQGTGA. CDR3: CASSLTSGADTGELFF. CDR3 coding DNA: TGTGCCAGCAGCTTAACATCGGGAGCAGACACCGGGGAGCTGTTTTTT.

Note on this clonotype: The germline gene is not matched at one end of the junction; a read error may be the cause. The V and J genes are TRBV20-1 and TRBJ1-6; no reliable D call. This CDR3 region has 12 residues. The germline V gene encodes CDR1 DFQATT and CDR2 SNEGSKA (reference sequence). CDR3 coding DNA: TGCAGTGCTAGAGTTAGAAGTCGAGACCTCAACTTT. Encoded protein: CSARVRSRDLNF.